These T cell receptor beta chains were read from a single sample in a study of T cell changes during pregnancy in multiple sclerosis. Only in-frame clones appear in the TCRdb table, and some are missing; sequencing was by immunoSEQ multiplex PCR. Seen here are tens of thousands of clones, around 93% observed once, and the top ten hold 1.2% to 1.5%. The sequencing used peripheral blood, collected in the third trimester of pregnancy. The receptors were gathered from a female donor in good health, enrolled as a control in a pregnancy study. CDR3s include the opening cysteine and the closing phenylalanine or tryptophan. The order of the fields is clone size, V gene, D gene, J gene, CDR3 DNA, CDR3 protein. The D gene is left open where the match is weak. Clone size is given for some rows only: seen once, a few or many times, or a class if the clone is expanded.

size: .; V: TRBV18; D: TRBD1; J: TRBJ2-1; DNA: TGTGCCAGCTCACCTACGGACAGGGACAATGAGCAGTTCTTC; CDR3: CASSPTDRDNEQFF
size: few; V: TRBV30; D: .; J: TRBJ2-4; DNA: TGTGCCTTCGGGTTAGCCAAAAACATTCAGTACTTC; CDR3: CAFGLAKNIQYF
size: .; V: TRBV27; D: .; J: TRBJ2-7; DNA: TGTGCCAGCAGTCCGGGGGTTGGGGAACTCTCCTACGAGCAGTACTTC; CDR3: CASSPGVGELSYEQYF
size: .; V: TRBV11-2; D: .; J: TRBJ2-1; DNA: TGTGCCAGCAGCTCAGTCATGGGGGCCAGCTACAATGAGCAGTTCTTC; CDR3: CASSSVMGASYNEQFF
size: once; V: TRBV11-1; D: TRBD2; J: TRBJ2-1; DNA: TGTGCCAGCAGCCTAACGGGGGGATCCTACAATGAGCAGTTCTTC; CDR3: CASSLTGGSYNEQFF
size: .; V: TRBV7-2; D: TRBD1; J: TRBJ2-5; DNA: TGTGCCAGCAGCAAAGGACAGGGGAAAGAGACCCAGTACTTC; CDR3: CASSKGQGKETQYF
size: .; V: TRBV6-1; D: TRBD1; J: TRBJ1-2; DNA: TGTGCCAGCAGTGCGGACAGGTCTTCCCTGGGGTATGGCTACACCTTC; CDR3: CASSADRSSLGYGYTF
size: .; V: TRBV28; D: TRBD1; J: TRBJ1-1; DNA: TGTGCCAGCAGTTCCGCAACCGGGACAGGCCTCACTGAAGCTTTCTTT; CDR3: CASSSATGTGLTEAFF
size: .; V: TRBV4-1; D: .; J: TRBJ2-7; DNA: TGCGCCAGCAGCCAAATATATAACCAGGCCGCCACCTACGAGCAGTACTTC; CDR3: CASSQIYNQAATYEQYF
size: .; V: TRBV19; D: TRBD2; J: TRBJ2-1; DNA: TGTGCCAGTAGTGGGCTAGCGGGAGTCGATGAGCAGTTCTTC; CDR3: CASSGLAGVDEQFF
size: few; V: TRBV4-1; D: .; J: TRBJ1-1; DNA: TGCGCCAGCAGCCAAGTGCGCGGGACTGAAGCTTTCTTT; CDR3: CASSQVRGTEAFF
size: .; V: TRBV28; D: TRBD1; J: TRBJ2-4; DNA: TGTGCCAGCAGTTTATGGGGAGACAGGGGAGCCAAAAACATTCAGTACTTC; CDR3: CASSLWGDRGAKNIQYF
size: .; V: TRBV14; D: .; J: TRBJ1-1; DNA: TGTGCCAGCAGCCGGAGGGCCTACACTGAAGCTTTCTTT; CDR3: CASSRRAYTEAFF
size: once; V: TRBV6-5; D: .; J: TRBJ2-5; DNA: TGTGCCAGCAGATCGGGGGAGACCCAGTACTTC; CDR3: CASRSGETQYF
size: .; V: TRBV19; D: .; J: TRBJ2-6; DNA: TGTGCCACGACAGGATACCACTCTGGGGCCAACGTCCTGACTTTC; CDR3: CATTGYHSGANVLTF
size: .; V: TRBV6-6; D: TRBD1; J: TRBJ1-5; DNA: TGTGCCAGCAGTTACGAGACAGGGTCACAGCATTTT; CDR3: CASSYETGSQHF
size: .; V: TRBV4-1; D: .; J: TRBJ1-2; DNA: TGCGCCAGCAGCCAGGACAAGGGTGGCTACACCTTC; CDR3: CASSQDKGGYTF
size: .; V: TRBV7-6; D: .; J: TRBJ1-4; DNA: TGTGCCAGCAGCTCCCAGGGAATGTCCAGTGAAAAACTGTTTTTT; CDR3: CASSSQGMSSEKLFF
size: .; V: TRBV9; D: TRBD1; J: TRBJ1-4; DNA: TGTGCCAGCAGCGAGGACAGGGGATACGAAAAACTGTTTTTT; CDR3: CASSEDRGYEKLFF
size: .; V: TRBV27; D: TRBD2; J: TRBJ2-3; DNA: TGTGCCAGCAGCCTCCTACTAGCGGGAGGGCCGTCCACAGATACGCAGTATTTT; CDR3: CASSLLLAGGPSTDTQYF
size: once; V: TRBV28; D: .; J: TRBJ1-5; DNA: TGTGCCAGCAGTTTTGCTCAGGGGAACAATCAGCCCCAGCATTTT; CDR3: CASSFAQGNNQPQHF
size: .; V: TRBV5-1; D: TRBD1; J: TRBJ2-7; DNA: TGCGCCAGTATCATAGGAGGGGACAGGGGAGTTCAAGGCAACATCCCAAACATATACGAGCAGTACTTC; CDR3: CASIIGGDRGVQGNIPNIYEQYF
size: once; V: TRBV6-6; D: TRBD2; J: TRBJ2-3; DNA: TGTGCCAGCAGTTATACGCGGGAGGGCTCCACAGATACGCAGTATTTT; CDR3: CASSYTREGSTDTQYF
size: .; V: TRBV11-2; D: .; J: TRBJ2-3; DNA: TGTGCCAGCAGCCCGGAGGGACTGACAGATACGCAGTATTTT; CDR3: CASSPEGLTDTQYF
size: .; V: TRBV4-1; D: TRBD2; J: TRBJ2-1; DNA: TGCGCCAGCAGCAGCCCCGGGACTAGAGTCTACAATGAGCAGTTCTTC; CDR3: CASSSPGTRVYNEQFF
size: .; V: TRBV4-1; D: TRBD1; J: TRBJ2-3; DNA: TGCGCCAGCAGCCAAGCCGACAGGGTGGCAGATACGCAGTATTTT; CDR3: CASSQADRVADTQYF
size: .; V: TRBV6-1; D: .; J: TRBJ2-7; DNA: TGTGCCAGCAGGGCCAGGGATAACCCCGAGCAGTACTTC; CDR3: CASRARDNPEQYF
size: .; V: TRBV6-1; D: TRBD1; J: TRBJ1-6; DNA: TGTGCCAGCAGTGCCAGGGGGAATAATTCACCCCTCCACTTT; CDR3: CASSARGNNSPLHF
size: .; V: TRBV28; D: TRBD1; J: TRBJ2-5; DNA: TGTGCCAGCAGCGGAGCAGGGGGCGCCGTGGAGACCCAGTACTTC; CDR3: CASSGAGGAVETQYF
size: .; V: TRBV2; D: .; J: TRBJ2-7; DNA: TGTGCCAGCATGGGCTGGGACGAGCAGTACTTC; CDR3: CASMGWDEQYF